The following is a T cell receptor (beta chain) sequence with its context. Its antigen is still unknown. The data were taken from a study of OX40 agonist ivuxolimab in advanced cancers. Whole-study context: Eligibility admitted prior anti-PD-1, anti-PD-L1 or anti-CTLA-4 therapy; 35% to 40% had some. The study's findings and limits: Antigen specificity remained undetermined for the expanded peripheral T cells.

Looked up from germline, CDR1 is SGDLS and CDR2 is YYNGEE. V shed 0 bases and J 8 bases; nucleotides not matched to a gene: 8. CDR3 length equals 15 residues. The assay was immunoSEQ multiplex PCR, and TCRdb's table has in-frame clones only and misses some. Of more than 35,000 clones listed, over 65% are singletons. Sequences were derived from CD4+ or CD8+ T cells sorted from blood, sampled in a trial of the OX40 agonist ivuxolimab. V gene TRBV9 combines with J gene TRBJ2-1; TRBD2 matches 7 bases. The TCR originated in an adult with an advanced solid tumor such as melanoma, head and neck, liver or kidney cancer. CDR3 sequence reads: CASSVEGGRADEQFF. The CDR3 region has the DNA TGTGCCAGCAGCGTAGAGGGTGGGAGGGCCGATGAGCAGTTCTTC.